These 11 T cell receptor beta chains came from one sample sequenced in a study of Ad26.COV2.S vaccination and SARS-CoV-2 variants. This table comes from immunoSEQ multiplex PCR, and its TCRdb copy is limited to in-frame clones, with some not included. This table holds around 320,000 clones, around 86% found once. The treatment here: over 15 received Ad26.COV2.S at low or high dose, single or two shots; several received placebo; per-sample allocation not given. Specimen acquisition occurred on day 63 following the initial vaccine or placebo injection. The specimen was peripheral blood, collected in a trial of Ad26.COV2.S vaccine versus placebo. Source of these receptors: a person between 18 and 59 years old who received the Ad26.COV2.S COVID-19 vaccine or a placebo.

This CDR3 is CASSLRRDTQYF. The DNA of the CDR3 is TGTGCCAGCAGTTTACGTAGGGATACGCAGTATTTT. The chain recombines TRBV12-3 or TRBV12-4 with TRBJ2-3; D is undetermined. The ends were cut back, 2 bases at V and 6 bases at J, with 6 bases in the middle. The CDR3 is 12 amino acids.

On this clone itself: The same CDR3 can be traced to other DNA sequences in this sample. The V and J genes are TRBV5-1 and TRBJ2-7, with unresolved D. This CDR3 is 12 amino acids long. CDR1 and CDR2 from the germline V gene are SGHRS and YFSETQ. The V end was cut by 0 bases, the J end by 3 bases, with 4 bases between. The CDR3 region is CASSLGNYEQYF. CDR3 nucleotides: TGCGCCAGCAGCTTGGGCAACTACGAGCAGTACTTC.

The chain combines TRBV7-2 with TRBJ2-7; D may correspond to TRBD1 or TRBD2 (5 bases each). V was pared by 5 bases and J by 2 bases, with 16 bases between. The CDR3 has 15 residues. Germline-derived CDR1 and CDR2 are SGHTA and FQGNSA. CDR3 sequence: CASSKGRSATYEQYF. Written as DNA, the CDR3 is TGTGCCAGCAGCAAGGGACGGAGTGCGACCTACGAGCAGTACTTC.

The CDR3 bases are TGTGCCAGCAACCCAACGATGATGGGGAACTATGGCTACACCTTC. Its translation: CASNPTMMGNYGYTF. The chain recombines TRBV6-6 with TRBJ1-2, with D hard to call. Germline values: CDR1 MNHNY, CDR2 SVGAGI (reference sequence). CDR3 length equals 15 residues. The V end was cut by 7 bases, the J end by 2 bases, with 17 bases between.

The chain joins TRBV19 to TRBJ2-7, with 9 nucleotides matching TRBD1. The CDR3 consists of 15 residues. Trimming took 8 bases from V and 5 from J; bases not matched to a gene: 13. Germline loops: CDR1 LNHDA, CDR2 SQIVND (reference sequence). The CDR3 reads CASHSGTGSRNEQYF. CDR3 DNA: TGTGCCAGTCACTCCGGGACAGGGAGTAGGAACGAGCAGTACTTC.

The CDR3, as DNA: TGTGCCAGCAGCCAGACTAGCGGGGGGGCCGGAGAGACCCAGTACTTC. Its translation: CASSQTSGGAGETQYF. The rearrangement uses TRBV7-8 and TRBJ2-5, with 14 bases aligning to TRBD2. The CDR3 contains 16 residues. CDR1 and CDR2 from the germline V gene are SGHVS and FQNEAQ. The junction had 6 bases not matched to a gene; V was cut back by 5 bases and J by 4 bases.

The V and J genes are TRBV5-6 and TRBJ1-6; D gene ambiguous. The V and J ends lost 4 bases and 7 bases respectively, with 12 bases between them. Germline V gene sequence: CDR1 SGHDT, CDR2 YYEEEE. CDR3 length: 14 amino acids. This chain's CDR3 is CASSSDRRNSPLHF. CDR3 nucleotide sequence: TGTGCCAGCAGCAGCGACCGACGAAATTCACCCCTCCACTTT.

The chain recombines TRBV6-1 with TRBJ2-7; tentatively, D is TRBD1 or TRBD2 (5 bases each). CDR3 length: 14 residues. The germline gives CDR1 MNHNS, CDR2 SASEGT. Deletions cut 0 bases from V and 2 bases from J, with 8 bases between. The CDR3 region is CASSEAGTAYEQYF. The CDR3 DNA is TGTGCCAGCAGTGAAGCGGGGACCGCCTACGAGCAGTACTTC.

The chain recombines TRBV7-3 with TRBJ2-7, with 10 positions matching TRBD1. This CDR3 is built from 13 residues. Trimming cost V 4 bases and J 10 bases; bases outside gene matches: 7. Germline V gene data show CDR1 as SGHTA and CDR2 as FQGTGA. The CDR3 nucleotides read TGTGCCAGCAGCTCAGACAGGGGGCTGGAACAGTACTTC. Translating gives CASSSDRGLEQYF.

The rearrangement links TRBV7-2 to TRBJ1-2, with 8 bases that match TRBD1. This CDR3 has 17 residues. Looked up from germline, CDR1 is SGHTA and CDR2 is FQGNSA. V trimming: 3 bases; J trimming: 5 bases; junction bases outside the gene matches: 14. The CDR3 bases are TGTGCCAGCAGCTTGAGGTTCGCTACAGGGGGAGATTATGGCTACACCTTC. This gives the protein CASSLRFATGGDYGYTF.

The chain couples TRBV6-5 to TRBJ2-3, with a possible D match to TRBD1 (6 bases). Germline lookup yields CDR1 MNHEY and CDR2 SVGAGI. Deletions cut 7 bases from V and 1 base from J, with 15 bases between. CDR3 length equals 15 residues. CDR3 nucleotides: TGTGCCAGCACTTCGGGACATCGGGGCACAGATACGCAGTATTTT. Translated, it gives CASTSGHRGTDTQYF.